A single sample is the source of the 21 T cell receptor beta chains below, sequenced in a study of T cell clonotyping in hematopoietic cell transplantation. Assay used: immunoSEQ multiplex PCR; TCRdb lists only in-frame clones, some missing. The table includes roughly 6,800 clones, around 87% detected once. The sequenced sample was PBMCs, obtained 100 days after allogeneic stem cell transplant. Source of these receptors: a male patient aged 45-59 years who had an allogeneic stem cell transplant from a related donor, so the T cells may come from the graft donor. Some clones in this sample may be carry-over from other donors' samples.

The V and J genes are TRBV2 and TRBJ1-1; D is perhaps TRBD1 (5 bases). V dropped 7 bases and J dropped 0 bases, with 18 bases sitting between them. The germline V gene encodes CDR1 SNHLY and CDR2 FYNNEI. CDR3 length equals 16 residues. The CDR3 region is CASIPTSNRLNTEAFF. As DNA, the CDR3 is TGTGCCAGCATTCCGACCTCGAACAGGTTGAACACTGAAGCTTTCTTT.

The chain is built from TRBV5-1 and TRBJ2-2; unclear D gene. CDR3 length equals 14 residues. The V gene lost 0 bases and the J gene lost 1 base, with 4 bases spanning the gap. The germline V gene encodes CDR1 SGHRS and CDR2 YFSETQ. CDR3 nucleotide sequence: TGCGCCAGCAGCTTGGGCGGGAACACCGGGGAGCTGTTTTTT. Amino acids: CASSLGGNTGELFF.

J is TRBJ2-5 and V is TRBV9; D unresolved. The V gene lost 2 bases and the J gene lost 5 bases, with 16 bases spanning the gap. The germline CDR1 and CDR2 sequences are SGDLS and YYNGEE. This CDR3 has 15 residues. The CDR3, as DNA: TGTGCCAGCAGCGTGTCTGGGCGTTCGTCTGAGACCCAGTACTTC. Protein product: CASSVSGRSSETQYF. The entire variable domain, with the rest obtained from reference TRBV9 and TRBJ2-5, is as follows: DSGVTQTPKHLITATGQRVTLRCSPRSGDLSVYWYQQSLDQGLQFLIQYYNGEERAKGNILERFSAQQFPDLHSELNLSSLELGDSALYFCASSVSGRSSETQYFGPGTRLLVL.

The rearrangement uses TRBV5-6 and TRBJ1-1, with unresolved D. Trimming cost V 3 bases and J 5 bases, with 8 bases left between them. The CDR3 runs to 12 residues. Germline V gene lookup returns CDR1 SGHDT and CDR2 YYEEEE. CDR3 nucleotide sequence: TGTGCCAGCAGCTGGGGTTTGACTGAAGCTTTCTTT. This codes for CASSWGLTEAFF.

This chain connects TRBV11-3 to TRBJ1-2; D perhaps matches TRBD1 (6 bases). This CDR3 region has 15 residues. Germline lookup yields CDR1 SGHNT and CDR2 YENEEA. Trimming took 0 bases from V and 6 from J, leaving 14 bases between them. The CDR3, as DNA: TGTGCCAGCAGCTTAGATACAGGGAAAGGGAATGGCTACACCTTC. This sequence encodes CASSLDTGKGNGYTF.

The chain is built from TRBV7-9 and TRBJ2-1; D not resolved. CDR1 is SEHNR, CDR2 FQNEAQ, per germline (reference sequence). The CDR3 sequence is 11 residues long. Trimming took 5 bases from V and 8 from J, leaving 7 bases between them. CDR3 in amino acids: CASSAFDEQFF. The CDR3 nucleotides are TGTGCCAGCAGCGCCTTCGATGAGCAGTTCTTC.

The chain links TRBV12-5 to TRBJ1-1, with 7 bases identical to TRBD1. The ends lost 5 bases at V and 1 base at J; junction bases unmatched: 4. In germline, CDR1 is LGHNT, CDR2 FRNRAP. This CDR3 has 14 amino acids. The CDR3 here is CASGPGTENTEAFF. The CDR3 coding sequence is TGTGCTAGTGGTCCCGGGACAGAGAACACTGAAGCTTTCTTT.

The chain combines TRBV27 with TRBJ2-5; 10 nucleotides line up with TRBD1. The germline V gene encodes CDR1 MNHEY and CDR2 SMNVEV (reference sequence). V shed 4 bases, J shed 2 bases, and the junction held 7 bases outside the gene matches. The CDR3 sequence is 16 residues long. CDR3 loop: CASSSLGQGIQETQYF. Here the CDR3 DNA reads TGTGCCAGCAGTTCCCTGGGACAGGGGATACAAGAGACCCAGTACTTC.

The chain joins TRBV5-1 to TRBJ1-4, with D possibly TRBD1 on 5 matching bases. The germline V gene has CDR1 SGHRS and CDR2 YFSETQ. Deletions cut 4 bases from V and 0 bases from J, with 10 bases between. This CDR3 is 15 amino acids long. The CDR3 bases are TGCGCCAGCAGCCCGGACAAGGCAACTAATGAAAAACTGTTTTTT. This translates into CASSPDKATNEKLFF.

This clone was found a few times. The rearrangement uses TRBV5-4 and TRBJ2-7, with D possibly TRBD2 on 5 matching bases. The V end lost 4 bases, the J end lost 4 bases, and 15 bases lay between the germline ends. Germline lookup yields CDR1 SGHNT and CDR2 YYREEE (reference sequence). The CDR3 sequence is 14 residues long. The CDR3 loop is CASSPYGEQYEQYF. CDR3 in DNA: TGTGCCAGCAGCCCATACGGGGAGCAATACGAGCAGTACTTC.

This rearrangement joins TRBV29-1 to TRBJ1-1; the D gene is possibly TRBD1 (5 bases). V lost 3 bases, J lost 4 bases, and 6 bases lay in between. The CDR3 sequence is 11 residues long. The germline gives CDR1 SQVTM, CDR2 ANQGSEA. CDR3 protein: CSVDRATEAFF. CDR3 nucleotide sequence: TGCAGCGTTGACAGGGCCACTGAAGCTTTCTTT.

This rearrangement joins TRBV14 to TRBJ1-1, with D perhaps TRBD1 (5 bases). CDR3 length: 16 residues. Germline-derived CDR1 and CDR2 are SGHDN and FVKESK. Deletions cut 1 base from V and 4 bases from J, with 16 bases between. The CDR3 DNA sequence: TGTGCCAGCAGCCAAGGGTGGGGGATCGTGAGCACTGAAGCTTTCTTT. Translating gives CASSQGWGIVSTEAFF.

This chain links TRBV28 with TRBJ1-5; 7 bases agree with TRBD1. The CDR3 loop spans 16 amino acids. The germline V gene encodes CDR1 MDHEN and CDR2 SYDVKM. J was trimmed by 9 bases and V by 5 bases; bases with no gene match: 16. The CDR3 DNA reads TGTGCCAGCAGTCCCTCGGGAGGGGGCTTGTCACGGCCCCAGCATTTT. This translates into CASSPSGGGLSRPQHF.

V usage is TRBV4-1 and J usage is TRBJ2-5, with D unclear. This CDR3 is 12 amino acids long. Trimming left V 2 bases short and J 1 base short, with 2 bases between. Germline assignment: CDR1 MGHRA and CDR2 YSYEKL. The CDR3 reads CASSQPQETQYF. DNA for the CDR3: TGCGCCAGCAGCCAACCCCAAGAGACCCAGTACTTC.

There are a few counts of this clone. The rearrangement uses TRBV9 and TRBJ2-7, with TRBD1 matching over 10 bases. The CDR3 is made up of 15 amino acids. The germline CDR1 and CDR2 sequences are SGDLS and YYNGEE. Trimming at V came to 0 bases and at J to 4 bases, leaving 4 bases not matched to a gene. CDR3 region: CASSVATGGLYEQYF. As DNA, the CDR3 is TGTGCCAGCAGCGTAGCGACAGGGGGCCTGTACGAGCAGTACTTC.

This chain joins TRBV4-2 and TRBJ1-4; 8 positions agree with TRBD1. V trimming: 4 bases; J trimming: 8 bases; junction bases outside the gene matches: 6. The CDR3 consists of 14 residues. The germline V gene encodes CDR1 LGHNA and CDR2 YNFKEQ. This CDR3 is CASSLDRGQEKLFF. The CDR3 bases are TGTGCCAGCAGCCTAGACAGGGGTCAGGAAAAACTGTTTTTT.

As to this clone: One end of the junction fails to match germline, which may point to a read error. V usage is TRBV2 and J usage is TRBJ2-7; D unclear. CDR1 is SNHLY, CDR2 FYNNEI, per germline. The CDR3 runs to 11 residues. The CDR3 region is CTSSSTYEQYF. CDR3 DNA: TGTACCAGCAGCTCCACCTACGAGCAGTACTTC.

This sequence joins TRBV10-3 and TRBJ1-2; 8 bases fit TRBD1. The CDR3 totals 13 residues. Trimming at V came to 4 bases and at J to 6 bases, leaving 4 bases not matched to a gene. From germline, CDR1 is ENHRY and CDR2 SYGVKD. The CDR3 spells CAISVKTGDGYTF. The DNA for the CDR3 is TGTGCCATCAGTGTAAAGACAGGGGATGGCTACACCTTC.

The gene calls are TRBV27 and TRBJ2-7; weak D call: TRBD2 (6 bases). This CDR3 comprises 14 residues. Germline CDR1 is MNHEY and CDR2 is SMNVEV (reference sequence). V was clipped by 4 bases and J by 3 bases, with 13 bases between them. The CDR3 nucleotides are TGTGCCAGCAGTTGGGGGGAAAAACTCTACGAGCAGTACTTC. This codes for CASSWGEKLYEQYF.

This clone has only one observation. At one end the junction does not follow the germline gene, possibly because of a read error. The rearrangement links TRBV5-5 to TRBJ1-1; possibly TRBD1 for D (5 bases). Germline V gene lookup returns CDR1 SGHKS and CDR2 YYEKEE (reference sequence). The CDR3 spans 10 residues. For the CDR3, the DNA is TGTGCCAGCAGCCTAGTGGGACTAGAGTTT. As protein: CASSLVGLEF.

J is TRBJ2-3 and V is TRBV10-1; D not certain. V was trimmed by 3 bases and J by 2 bases, leaving 12 bases between them. Germline CDR1 and CDR2: WNHNN and SYGVQD (reference sequence). The CDR3 extends over 15 amino acids. The CDR3 DNA follows: TGCGCCAGCAGTGATGTCGGGCACGACACAGATACGCAGTATTTT. Amino acids: CASSDVGHDTDTQYF.